The sequence of this T cell receptor beta chain was determined in a study of blood T cell repertoires in COVID-19. Study at large: Sample material is recorded as cDNA or gDNA derived from T cells, B-cell-depleted T cells, or PBMCs.

Sequenced by immunoSEQ multiplex PCR; TCRdb stores in-frame clones only, minus some. The sample gives about 210,000 clones, about 82% of which show up once; around 2.5% is in the top ten. In germline, CDR1 is SGHDT, CDR2 YYEEEE. There are 13 residues in the CDR3. V lost 1 base, J lost 5 bases, and 10 bases lay in between. Material for sequencing was peripheral blood. The sequence was obtained from a woman between 65 and 79 years old with COVID-19, enrolled during active disease. The chain combines TRBV5-6 with TRBJ2-7; possible D gene TRBD2, 6 bases. This CDR3 is CASSLYAGNEQYF. The CDR3 nucleotides are TGTGCCAGCAGCTTGTACGCGGGGAACGAGCAGTACTTC.